This T cell receptor beta chain was identified during a study of cytomegalovirus exposure and HLA in healthy donors. Turning to the study itself: One earlier analysis, a look at about 179 million T cells, found almost 120 million unique TCR beta sequences. Study-wide findings and caveats: Cytomegalovirus status, reportedly, was diagnosed with high specificity and sensitivity by the classifier. CMV antigen specificity of a few CMV-associated chains was confirmed in vitro.

PCR employed 60 Vbeta and 13 Jbeta primers. Some clones are missing from TCRdb's copy, which holds only in-frame ones; the method was immunoSEQ multiplex PCR. In the table there are some 170,000 clones, around 85% of which are singletons. Points on this clone: No antigen is known for it.

From germline, CDR1 is LNHDA and CDR2 SQIVND (reference sequence). The CDR3 is 18 residues long. Between the trimmed V and J ends, which lost 5 bases and 2 bases, there was a span of 22 bases. This TCR was recovered from a woman in her 30s in good health and CMV-seronegative. V is TRBV19 and J is TRBJ1-5; D gene ambiguous. Sequences were obtained from PBMCs. The CDR3 loop is CASSFGPPSGIGNQPQHF. CDR3 nucleotides: TGTGCCAGTAGTTTTGGACCTCCTAGCGGGATAGGCAATCAGCCCCAGCATTTT.